The 17 T cell receptor beta chains in this list originate from one sample, sequenced in a study of T cells after yellow fever vaccination (dated by TCRdb to between 2018 and 2021). Library method: 5' RACE. Sequencing relied on an Illumina HiSeq 2500. TCRdb redid the processing of the public reads, applying fastp at Q25 and MiXCR, and retained in-frame beta chains. Records with the same CDR3 protein are collapsed into one entry carrying the most frequent genes and DNA. The sample table records tens of thousands of distinct CDR3 sequences; 5% to 6% of these occur just once. Jointly, the top ten make up just over 40% of the sample. The sample's treatment or condition label, decoded: live attenuated yellow fever vaccine strain. Sequenced here: CD8+ T cells sorted from PBMCs, sampled 10 days after the yellow fever booster vaccination. Every receptor here comes from a man aged 25 to 45 who received the YFV17D yellow fever vaccine.

The table lists this clonotype with many counts. The CDR3 DNA sequence: TGTGCCAGCAGCGCCGCGTGGGAGACCCAGTACTTC. Protein sequence: CASSAAWETQYF. The chain carries TRBV6-2 or TRBV6-3 and TRBJ2-5, with D unresolved. The germline V and J ends were trimmed by 6 bases and 5 bases, with 10 bases remaining between them. This CDR3 contains 12 residues. CDR1 and CDR2 from the germline V gene are MNHEY and SVGEGT.

This clonotype appeared many times. The rearrangement joins TRBV7-6 to TRBJ2-2; D is unresolved. The CDR3 covers 16 residues. The germline V and J ends were trimmed by 4 bases and 3 bases, with 15 bases remaining between them. CDR1 and CDR2 (germline): SGHVS, FNYEAQ. The DNA for the CDR3 is TGTGCCAGCAGCTCTCTTATCTCTGGGGACACCGGGGAGCTGTTTTTT. Protein sequence: CASSSLISGDTGELFF.

This clonotype showed up many times. This rearrangement joins TRBV7-2 to TRBJ2-4; D might be TRBD1 (5 bases). The V end was cut by 5 bases, the J end by 0 bases, with 14 bases between. Germline CDR1 reads SGHTA; CDR2 reads FQGNSA. The CDR3 is 16 residues long. This CDR3 reads CASSPAGQLAKNIQYF. CDR3 bases: TGTGCCAGCAGCCCAGCAGGGCAGCTAGCCAAAAACATTCAGTACTTC. Supplemented by reference TRBV7-2 and TRBJ2-4, the full variable domain reads GAGVSQSPSNKVTEKGKDVELRCDPISGHTALYWYRQSLGQGLEFLIYFQGNSAPDKSGLPSDRFSAERTGGSVSTLTIQRTQQEDSAVYLCASSPAGQLAKNIQYFGAGTRLSVL.

There are many counts of this clonotype. V is TRBV29-1 and J is TRBJ2-7, with D unresolved. The CDR3 loop spans 11 amino acids. Germline V lookup: CDR1 SQVTM, CDR2 ANQGSEA. The V end lost 1 base, the J end lost 2 bases, and 3 bases lay between the germline ends. The CDR3 loop is CSVEAPYEQYF. Here the CDR3 DNA reads TGCAGCGTTGAAGCACCCTACGAGCAGTACTTC.

The sample holds many counts of this clonotype. V and J are TRBV20-1 and TRBJ2-1; tentatively, D is TRBD2 (6 bases). The CDR3 extends over 14 amino acids. Per the germline V gene, CDR1 is DFQATT and CDR2 is SNEGSKA (reference sequence). Trimming stripped 1 base from V and 9 bases from J, with 16 bases between. The CDR3 coding sequence is TGCAGTGCTAGAGTAGACCAGCGGGTTAGTGAGCAGTTCTTC. This gives the protein CSARVDQRVSEQFF.

This clonotype was recorded many times. V gene TRBV11-2 combines with J gene TRBJ2-5, with 14 positions matching TRBD2. Losses at the gene ends were 3 bases for V and 3 bases for J; bases not matched to a gene: 3. From germline, CDR1 is SGHAT and CDR2 FQNNGV. The CDR3 is made up of 16 amino acids. The CDR3 loop reads CASSLGTSGREETQYF. CDR3 DNA sequence: TGTGCCAGCAGCTTGGGGACTAGCGGGAGAGAAGAGACCCAGTACTTC.

This clonotype has a count of ten or more. V gene TRBV29-1 combines with J gene TRBJ2-1, with D possibly TRBD1 on 6 matching bases. Trimming removed 8 bases from V and 4 bases from J, with 15 bases in between. CDR1 is SQVTM and CDR2 is ANQGSEA in the germline V gene. The CDR3 length is 13 residues. The CDR3 is CSTVRTEYNEQFF. The CDR3 region has the DNA TGCAGCACCGTAAGGACAGAGTACAATGAGCAGTTCTTC.

In this sample, this clonotype turned up many times. V is TRBV10-1 and J is TRBJ2-5; D remains ambiguous. This CDR3 has 15 residues. Trimming removed 0 bases at V and 5 bases at J, with 13 bases between. Germline V CDR1 and CDR2: WNHNN, SYGVQD (reference sequence). The DNA of the CDR3 is TGCGCCAGCAGTGAGTCATTGAGTAGCCTGGAGACCCAGTACTTC. As protein: CASSESLSSLETQYF.

This clonotype was seen many times. The chain couples TRBV24-1 to TRBJ2-2; TRBD1 agrees at 7 bases. CDR3 length: 19 residues. With V trimmed by 3 bases and J by 5 bases, 17 bases remained unmatched. Germline loops: CDR1 KGHDR, CDR2 SFDVKD. CDR3 DNA: TGTGCCACCAGTGATAATCCGGGACAGTATAGTGTAAGAACCGGGGAGCTGTTTTTT. This encodes CATSDNPGQYSVRTGELFF.

The table lists this clonotype with many counts. V usage is TRBV12-3 or TRBV12-4 and J usage is TRBJ2-3, with 9 bases identical to TRBD2. The CDR3 is 17 amino acids. With 3 bases clipped from V and 5 bases from J, the junction kept 12 bases outside the gene matches. The CDR3 sequence is CASSFEPWREGQDTQYF. The CDR3 nucleotides are TGTGCCAGCAGTTTCGAGCCCTGGCGGGAGGGCCAAGATACGCAGTATTTT.

This sequence joins TRBV29-1 and TRBJ2-7; 9 positions agree with TRBD1. CDR1 is SQVTM and CDR2 is ANQGSEA in the germline V gene. V lost 6 bases and J lost 4; bases outside the gene matches: 7. The CDR3 is 13 residues long. The CDR3 spells CSVAGTGTYEQYF. The DNA of the CDR3 is TGCAGCGTAGCCGGGACAGGGACATACGAGCAGTACTTC.

This clonotype was observed a few times. The chain joins TRBV30 to TRBJ2-5; either TRBD1 or TRBD2 may supply D (6 bases each). V lost 3 bases to trimming and J lost 4 bases, with 21 bases between them. This CDR3 is 16 amino acids long. Germline CDR1 and CDR2: GTSNPN and SVGIG (reference sequence). The CDR3 here is CAWSSGNGGYGETQYF. The CDR3 DNA is TGTGCCTGGAGCTCAGGGAACGGGGGCTATGGAGAGACCCAGTACTTC.

This clonotype was detected many times. The V call is TRBV27, the J call TRBJ2-1, with D possibly being TRBD2 (6 bases). V was shortened by 4 bases and J by 8 bases, with 9 bases between the two germline ends. The CDR3 totals 12 residues. Germline CDR1 reads MNHEY; CDR2 reads SMNVEV (reference sequence). CDR3 DNA: TGTGCCAGCAGTTCGGGACTCCATGAGCAGTTCTTC. Its translation: CASSSGLHEQFF.

This clonotype has at least ten counts. This rearrangement joins TRBV28 to TRBJ2-7; D remains ambiguous. Trimming took 3 bases from V and 4 from J, leaving 19 bases between them. CDR1 MDHEN and CDR2 SYDVKM come from the germline V gene. The CDR3 has 16 residues. The CDR3 DNA sequence: TGTGCCAGCAGTTTGGTTGTGGGCCCGTCTCGGTACGAGCAGTACTTC. It translates to CASSLVVGPSRYEQYF.

There are a few counts of this clonotype. This chain connects TRBV27 to TRBJ2-7, with unresolved D. In germline, CDR1 is MNHEY, CDR2 SMNVEV (reference sequence). The CDR3 has 13 amino acids. The germline V and J ends were trimmed by 2 bases and 2 bases, with 7 bases remaining between them. DNA of the CDR3: TGTGCCAGCAGTTTAACGACCGCCTACGAGCAGTACTTC. Encoded protein: CASSLTTAYEQYF.

This clonotype was seen at least ten times. The V and J genes are TRBV24-1 and TRBJ2-3; 13 bases are shared with TRBD2. The CDR3 sequence is 15 residues long. V lost 3 bases and J lost 5; bases outside the gene matches: 1. Per the germline V gene, CDR1 is KGHDR and CDR2 is SFDVKD. CDR3 sequence (DNA): TGTGCCACCAGTGATGGACTAGCGGGAGTAGATACGCAGTATTTT. This sequence encodes CATSDGLAGVDTQYF.

This clonotype was found many times. This chain connects TRBV20-1 to TRBJ2-4, with D unclear. V lost 1 base, J lost 2 bases, and 12 bases lay in between. The CDR3 has 15 amino acids. Germline V gives CDR1 DFQATT, CDR2 SNEGSKA (reference sequence). The CDR3 nucleotides read TGCAGTGCTAGAGGTGGAGCTGCATCCAAAAACATTCAGTACTTC. This sequence encodes CSARGGAASKNIQYF.